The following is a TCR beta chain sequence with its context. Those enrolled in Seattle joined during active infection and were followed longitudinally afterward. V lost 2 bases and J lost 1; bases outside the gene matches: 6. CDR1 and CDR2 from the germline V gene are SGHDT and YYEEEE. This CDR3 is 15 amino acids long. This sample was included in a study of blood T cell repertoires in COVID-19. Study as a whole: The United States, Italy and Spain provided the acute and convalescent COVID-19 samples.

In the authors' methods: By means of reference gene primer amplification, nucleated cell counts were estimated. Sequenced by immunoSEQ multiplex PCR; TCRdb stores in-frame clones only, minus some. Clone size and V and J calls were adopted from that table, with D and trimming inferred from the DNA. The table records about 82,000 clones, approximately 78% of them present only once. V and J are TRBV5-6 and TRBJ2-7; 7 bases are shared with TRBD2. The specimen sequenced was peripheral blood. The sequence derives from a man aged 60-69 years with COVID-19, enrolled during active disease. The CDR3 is CASSLIASGSYEQYF. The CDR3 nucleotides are TGTGCCAGCAGCTTAATCGCTAGCGGTTCCTACGAGCAGTACTTC. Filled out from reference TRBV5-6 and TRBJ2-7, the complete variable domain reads DAGVTQSPTHLIKTRGQQVTLRCSPKSGHDTVSWYQQALGQGPQFIFQYYEEEERQRGNFPDRFSGHQFPNYSSELNVNALLLGDSALYLCASSLIASGSYEQYFGPGTRLTVT.